The 3 T cell receptor beta chains below were found in one sample sequenced in a study of T-cell memory formation after mild COVID-19. TCRdb used MiXCR to reprocess the 5' RACE reads, holding one entry per CDR3 protein. This table holds some 440,000 distinct CDR3 sequences, approximately 25% found once. Specimen: PBMCs or a T cell subset sorted from them (not recorded which). These receptors all come from an adult woman who had mild COVID-19 (a few samples of this study predate the infection). Cell type and time point are not known.

This clonotype was found a few times. The CDR3 DNA reads as TGCAGTGCTGGCCCCCGATACAGGGGAAATGAGCAGTTCTTC. Translated, it gives CSAGPRYRGNEQFF. V and J are TRBV20-1 and TRBJ2-1, with 7 bases identical to TRBD1. CDR1 DFQATT and CDR2 SNEGSKA come from the germline V gene (reference sequence). V shed 5 bases, J shed 7 bases, and the junction held 11 bases outside the gene matches. CDR3 size: 14 residues.

This clonotype was seen a handful of times. This chain uses TRBV7-9 with TRBJ2-5, with no clear D. V was clipped by 5 bases and J by 5 bases, with 9 bases between them. From germline, CDR1 is SEHNR and CDR2 FQNEAQ (reference sequence). CDR3 length: 12 residues. The CDR3 sequence is CASSPWSETQYF. The CDR3 DNA is TGTGCCAGCAGCCCCTGGTCGGAGACCCAGTACTTC.

This sequence joins TRBV6-5 and TRBJ2-1; weak D call: TRBD1 (6 bases). The V gene's germline CDR1 is MNHEY and CDR2 SVGAGI. This CDR3 has 17 residues. V was pared by 0 bases and J by 0 bases, with 12 bases between. The DNA of the CDR3 is TGTGCCAGCAGTTACTCGGCAGGGGCGAGCTCCTACAATGAGCAGTTCTTC. Translating it yields CASSYSAGASSYNEQFF.